The clone carrying this T cell receptor (beta chain) has ten or more counts. The CDR3 covers 16 residues. Trimming removed 2 bases at V and 2 bases at J, with 14 bases between. Germline CDR1 is SGHRS and CDR2 is YFSETQ. The data were obtained in a study of T cells in Graves' hyperthyroidism and ophthalmopathy. From RNA transcripts, TCR beta CDR3 regions were amplified. HTBI primers were employed in a first-round RT-PCR of the TCR CDR3. MiXCR, run by TCRdb on the multiplex PCR reads, gives a single entry per CDR3 protein. The data contain about 480,000 distinct CDR3 sequences, over 13% of them seen just once; the ten biggest clones take up less than 20%.

This clonotype was sampled from a woman aged 18-29 years with Graves' hyperthyroidism. Sequencing was done on a sample of blood. This chain uses TRBV5-1 with TRBJ2-4, with a possible D match to TRBD2 (5 bases). The CDR3 loop reads CASSLNRTGTKNIQYF. DNA of the CDR3: TGCGCCAGCAGCTTAAATAGGACGGGGACCAAAAACATTCAGTACTTC.